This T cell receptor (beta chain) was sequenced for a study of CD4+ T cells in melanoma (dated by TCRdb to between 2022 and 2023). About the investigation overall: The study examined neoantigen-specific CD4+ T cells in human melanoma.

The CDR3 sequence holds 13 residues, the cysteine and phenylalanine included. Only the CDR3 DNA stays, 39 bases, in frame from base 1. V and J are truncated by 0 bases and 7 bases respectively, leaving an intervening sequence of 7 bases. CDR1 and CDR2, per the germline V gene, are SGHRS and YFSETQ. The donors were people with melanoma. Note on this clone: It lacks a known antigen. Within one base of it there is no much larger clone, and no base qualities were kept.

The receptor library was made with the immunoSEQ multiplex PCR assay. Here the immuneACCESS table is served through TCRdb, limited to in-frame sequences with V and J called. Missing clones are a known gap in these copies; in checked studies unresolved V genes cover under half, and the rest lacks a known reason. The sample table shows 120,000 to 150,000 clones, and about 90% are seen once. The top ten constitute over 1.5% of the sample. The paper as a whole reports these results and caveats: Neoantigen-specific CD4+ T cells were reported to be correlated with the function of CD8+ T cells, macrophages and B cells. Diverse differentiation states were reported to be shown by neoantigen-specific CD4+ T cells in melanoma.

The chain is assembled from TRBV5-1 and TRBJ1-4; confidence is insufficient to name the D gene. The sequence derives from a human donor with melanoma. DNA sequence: TGCGCCAGCAGCTTGGAAGGAGGTGAAAAACTGTTTTTT. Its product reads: CASSLEGGEKLFF. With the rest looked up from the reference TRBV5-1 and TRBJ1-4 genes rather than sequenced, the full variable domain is KAGVTQTPRYLIKTRGQQVTLSCSPISGHRSVSWYQQTPGQGLQFLFEYFSETQRNKGNFPGRFSGRQFSNSRSEMNVSTLELGDSALYLCASSLEGGEKLFFGSGTQLSVL.